This TCR beta chain was sequenced in a study of blood T cell repertoires in COVID-19. Cohorts were assigned according to the clinical history that participants reported. Sequencing used immunoSEQ multiplex PCR; TCRdb keeps in-frame clones, though not all of them. Among 200,000 to 250,000 clones listed, just over 85% were seen once. This receptor was taken from a woman between 40 and 55 years old with acute COVID-19. The sequenced material came from PBMCs or T cells enriched from blood (not recorded which).

The CDR3 region is CASSDRAVNYGYTF. In nucleotides, the CDR3 is TGTGCCAGCAGCGACAGGGCTGTGAACTATGGCTACACCTTC. The V call is TRBV3-1 (or the pseudogene TRBV3-2), the J call TRBJ1-2; TRBD1 matches at 7 bases. CDR1 and CDR2 from the germline V gene are LGHDT and YNNKEL (reference sequence). The CDR3 is 14 residues long. The V and J ends lost 5 bases and 2 bases, in that order; junction bases with no gene match: 5.